The entry below describes one T cell receptor beta chain. This clonotype was counted ten times or more. Its antigen remains unidentified. Per-nucleotide qualities are absent, and no much larger clonotype sits a single base away. This specimen comes from a study of T cells in Graves' hyperthyroidism and ophthalmopathy (dated by TCRdb to the late 2010s). As for the study more broadly: Peripheral blood was collected at initial diagnosis, before any treatment. To identify distinguishing TCR V-J signatures, a discovery cohort of 90 to 100 patients was used, comprising 43 with Graves' ophthalmopathy and around 60 with stable Graves' hyperthyroidism. The paper reports TCR Vbeta CDR3 sequencing of 130 to 150 peripheral blood samples: around 41 ophthalmopathy, 70 to 85 hyperthyroidism and 17 progressor patients. After sampling, hyperthyroidism patients received methimazole starting at 30 mg daily, and ophthalmopathy patients received high-dose intravenous methylprednisolone. In addition, the study compared T-cell repertoires in thyroid tissue and in blood from roughly six Graves' hyperthyroidism patients. Whether ophthalmopathy could be predicted prospectively was tested in an independent validation cohort made up of 18 to 20 hyperthyroidism patients plus 17 patients who later progressed to ophthalmopathy. For training and testing, the 110 or so patients in the discovery cohort were randomly divided in a 7:3 ratio. General findings and caveats noted by the study authors: No statistical method was used to set the sample size in advance, and investigators knew the group allocation. In validation, the model predicted progression to ophthalmopathy with about 71% sensitivity and less than 75% specificity, a median of approximately 6.7 months before onset. Blood samples also contained most of the expanded thyroid clonotypes (frequency above 0.001), which suggests that blood repertoires may reflect thyroid immune responses. A model built on a 13 V-J signature distinguished ophthalmopathy from stable hyperthyroidism, reaching roughly 88% sensitivity and around 81% specificity in cross-validation and 80%/75% in testing.

The TCR beta CDR3 regions were amplified from the RNA transcripts. The first round of RT-PCR for the TCR CDR3 was performed with the HTBI primer set and the Qiagen OneStep RT-PCR kit. Libraries were constructed in a second round of multiplex PCR, after which size selection and purification were performed. Libraries were sequenced paired-end with 100 bp reads on an Illumina HiSeq2000. The original methods were these. SOAPnuke was used to process the raw data, throwing out any read that contained adapters or uncalled bases, had a mean Phred below 15, or lacked an exact constant-primer or identifier match. COPE v1.2.5 was used to merge high-quality paired reads, and clonotypes were defined as unique nucleotide sequences. MiTCR v1.1 was used to align the clonotypes against IMGT TRBV, TRBD and TRBJ reference segments. The analysis was restricted to V-J combinations with a frequency above 0.0001, which together covered 99% to 99.2% of the repertoires. The TCS score was defined as F50 (clonal expansion) divided by E x V (chaos), with BLOSUM62-based TCRdist calculated between CDR3 peptides within each V-J. Welch's t-statistics and random forest reduced 500 to 650 V-J features to roughly 13, which were used in a naive Bayes classifier (R e1071). TCRdb took the public reads, trimmed them with fastp at Q25, ran MiXCR for clone calling and kept in-frame beta chains. Every CDR3 protein is listed once, alongside the most common genes and DNA of its rows. Here the V and J calls rest on TCRdb's processing, not on the authors' analysis. This sample lists hundreds of thousands of distinct CDR3 sequences; less than 20% were detected once. In total, the top ten clones hold approximately 30% of the sample.

The CDR1 and CDR2 encoded by the germline V gene (reference sequence) are DFQATT and SNEGSKA. The CDR3 covers 12 residues, taking in both the cysteine and the phenylalanine. The read is trimmed to its CDR3 DNA, 36 bases read in frame from base 1. Unmatched junction bases come to 5, with V trimmed by 4 bases and J by 6 bases. Ophthalmopathy patients had moderately to severely active disease, with a Clinical Activity Score of 3 or more, a NOSPECS grade of 4 or more, and a disease duration of less than 3 months. Any patient with an uncontrolled infection, another autoimmune disease, pregnancy or lactation was excluded. Diagnoses were based on clinical symptoms, serum thyroxine and TRAb, thyroid ultrasound and orbital computed tomography. PBMCs were separated from roughly 9.3 ml of fresh peripheral blood using Ficoll-Paque density gradient centrifugation. Total RNA was extracted with Trizol reagent, and quality was checked on an Agilent 2100 Bioanalyzer.

The source is a woman aged 18-30 years with Graves' ophthalmopathy. Material: blood. The chain is encoded by TRBV20-1 joined to TRBJ2-7; TRBD1 agrees with 8 junctional bases. The sequence in DNA is TGCAGTGCTACAGGGGGCAGGAGCGAGCAGTACTTC. Its translation reads: CSATGGRSEQYF.